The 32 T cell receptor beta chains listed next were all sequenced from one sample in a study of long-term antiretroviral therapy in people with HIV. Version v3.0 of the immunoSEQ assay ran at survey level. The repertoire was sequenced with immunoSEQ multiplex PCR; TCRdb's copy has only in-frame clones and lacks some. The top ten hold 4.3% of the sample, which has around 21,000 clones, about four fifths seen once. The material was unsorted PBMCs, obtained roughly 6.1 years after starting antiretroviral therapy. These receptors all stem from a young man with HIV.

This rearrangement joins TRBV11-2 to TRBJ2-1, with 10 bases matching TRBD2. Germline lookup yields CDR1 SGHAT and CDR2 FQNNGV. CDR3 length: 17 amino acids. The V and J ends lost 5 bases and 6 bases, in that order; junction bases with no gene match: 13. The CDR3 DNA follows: TGTGCCAGCAGCCGTCAGAAGCGGGAGGGCCCGCGCAATGAGCAGTTCTTC. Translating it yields CASSRQKREGPRNEQFF. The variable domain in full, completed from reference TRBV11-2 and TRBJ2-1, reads EAGVAQSPRYKIIEKRQSVAFWCNPISGHATLYWYQQILGQGPKLLIQFQNNGVVDDSQLPKDRFSAERLKGVDSTLKIQPAKLEDSAVYLCASSRQKREGPRNEQFFGPGTRLTVL.

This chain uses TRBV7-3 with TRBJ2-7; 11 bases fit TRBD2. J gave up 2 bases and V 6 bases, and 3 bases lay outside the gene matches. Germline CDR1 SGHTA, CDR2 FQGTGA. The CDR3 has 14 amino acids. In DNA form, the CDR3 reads TGTGCCAGCAGTCTAGCGGGGGGTCCCTACGAGCAGTACTTC. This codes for CASSLAGGPYEQYF.

The CDR3: CAWSHGVYEQYF. Written as DNA, the CDR3 is TGTGCCTGGAGTCATGGGGTCTACGAGCAGTACTTC. This sequence joins TRBV30 and TRBJ2-7; D remains ambiguous. The V gene lost 2 bases and the J gene lost 3 bases, with 8 bases spanning the gap. Germline CDR1 GTSNPN, CDR2 SVGIG (reference sequence). This CDR3 has 12 residues. Combining the CDR3 with reference TRBV30 and TRBJ2-7 gives the whole variable domain SQTIHQWPATLVQPVGSPLSLECTVEGTSNPNLYWYRQAAGRGLQLLFYSVGIGQISSEVPQNLSASRPQDRQFILSSKKLLLSDSGFYLCAWSHGVYEQYFGPGTRLTVT.

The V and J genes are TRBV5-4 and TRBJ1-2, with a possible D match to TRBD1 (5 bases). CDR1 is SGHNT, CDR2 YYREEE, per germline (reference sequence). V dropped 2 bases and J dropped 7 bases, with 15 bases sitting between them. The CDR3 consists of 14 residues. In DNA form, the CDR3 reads TGTGCCAGCAGCTTTTCGCGGGGCGAGGGTGGCTACACCTTC. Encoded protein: CASSFSRGEGGYTF.

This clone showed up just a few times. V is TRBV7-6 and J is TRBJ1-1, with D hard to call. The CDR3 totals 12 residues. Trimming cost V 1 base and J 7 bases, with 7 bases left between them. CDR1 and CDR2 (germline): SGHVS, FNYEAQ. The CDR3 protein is CASSLGAGEAFF. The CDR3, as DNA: TGTGCCAGCAGCTTAGGGGCAGGTGAAGCTTTCTTT.

As DNA, the CDR3 is TGTGCCAGCAGCCAAGATTGGACAAACTCTGGAAACACCATATATTTT. Amino acids: CASSQDWTNSGNTIYF. The V call is TRBV4-2, the J call TRBJ1-3; maybe TRBD1 (5 bases). There are 16 residues in the CDR3. Germline values: CDR1 LGHNA, CDR2 YNFKEQ. V was cut by 0 bases and J by 0 bases, with 9 bases left in between.

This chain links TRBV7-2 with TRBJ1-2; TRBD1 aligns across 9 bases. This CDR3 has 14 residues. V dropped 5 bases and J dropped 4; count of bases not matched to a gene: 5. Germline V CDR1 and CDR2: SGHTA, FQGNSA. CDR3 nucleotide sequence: TGTGCCAGCAGCCTGGGGACAGGGCGCTATGGCTACACCTTC. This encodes CASSLGTGRYGYTF.

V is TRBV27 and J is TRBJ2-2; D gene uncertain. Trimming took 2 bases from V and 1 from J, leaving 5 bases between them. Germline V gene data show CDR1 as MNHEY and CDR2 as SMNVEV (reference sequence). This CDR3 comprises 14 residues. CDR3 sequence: CASSLGQNTGELFF. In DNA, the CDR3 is TGTGCCAGCAGTTTAGGGCAGAACACCGGGGAGCTGTTTTTT.

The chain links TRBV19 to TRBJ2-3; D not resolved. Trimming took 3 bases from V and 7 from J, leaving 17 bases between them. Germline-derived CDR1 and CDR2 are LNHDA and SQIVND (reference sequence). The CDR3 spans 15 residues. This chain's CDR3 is CASSMRTAPRHTQYF. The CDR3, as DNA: TGTGCCAGTAGTATGCGAACGGCCCCACGACATACGCAGTATTTT.

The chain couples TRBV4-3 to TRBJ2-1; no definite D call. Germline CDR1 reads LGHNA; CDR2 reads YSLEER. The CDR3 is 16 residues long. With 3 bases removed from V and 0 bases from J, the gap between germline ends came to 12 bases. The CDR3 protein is CASSHGSYSSYNEQFF. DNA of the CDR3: TGCGCCAGCAGCCACGGGTCCTACAGCTCCTACAATGAGCAGTTCTTC.

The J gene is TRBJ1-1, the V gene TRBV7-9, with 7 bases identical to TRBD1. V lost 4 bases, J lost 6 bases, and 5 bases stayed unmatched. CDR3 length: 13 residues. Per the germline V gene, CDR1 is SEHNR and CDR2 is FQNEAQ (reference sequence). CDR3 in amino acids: CASSSTGSPEAFF. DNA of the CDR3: TGTGCCAGCAGCTCGACAGGGTCCCCTGAAGCTTTCTTT.

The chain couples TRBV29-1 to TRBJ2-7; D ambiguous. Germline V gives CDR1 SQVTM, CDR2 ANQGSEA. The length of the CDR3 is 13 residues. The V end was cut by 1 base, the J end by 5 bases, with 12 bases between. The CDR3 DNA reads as TGCAGCGTTGAAGTGGGGATTGTCGACGAGCAGTACTTC. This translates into CSVEVGIVDEQYF.

The CDR3 is CAIRDLDRDEQYF. CDR3 DNA sequence: TGTGCCATCAGGGATTTAGACAGGGACGAGCAGTACTTC. V gene TRBV10-3 combines with J gene TRBJ2-7, with 7 bases lining up with TRBD1. The junction had 7 bases not matched to a gene; V was cut back by 6 bases and J by 5 bases. Germline V gives CDR1 ENHRY, CDR2 SYGVKD. The CDR3 sequence is 13 residues long.

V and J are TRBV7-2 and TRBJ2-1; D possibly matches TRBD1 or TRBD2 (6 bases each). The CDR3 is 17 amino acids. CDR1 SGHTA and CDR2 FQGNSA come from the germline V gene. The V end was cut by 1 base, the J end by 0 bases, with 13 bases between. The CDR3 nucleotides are TGTGCCAGCAGCTTAGGAGGGGGGTCCCGCTCCTACAATGAGCAGTTCTTC. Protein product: CASSLGGGSRSYNEQFF.

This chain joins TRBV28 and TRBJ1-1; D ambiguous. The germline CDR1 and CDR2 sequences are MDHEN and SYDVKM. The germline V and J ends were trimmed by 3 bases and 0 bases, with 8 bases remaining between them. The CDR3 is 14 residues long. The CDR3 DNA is TGTGCCAGCAGTTTTCAGAACATGAACACTGAAGCTTTCTTT. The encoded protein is CASSFQNMNTEAFF.

The CDR3 sequence is CASSLWDRDYEQYF. The DNA of the CDR3 is TGTGCCAGTAGTCTCTGGGACAGGGACTACGAGCAGTACTTC. This rearrangement joins TRBV19 to TRBJ2-7, with 9 bases that match TRBD1. The germline V gene has CDR1 LNHDA and CDR2 SQIVND (reference sequence). The CDR3 runs to 14 residues. V was clipped by 5 bases and J by 3 bases; unmatched bases: 5.

CDR3 region: CASSLEAAASIEQYF. The CDR3 DNA reads TGTGCCAGCAGCTTAGAAGCGGCAGCGAGTATTGAGCAGTACTTC. This sequence joins TRBV7-8 and TRBJ2-7, with D maybe TRBD2 (5 bases). The CDR3 has 15 residues. Trimming took off 1 base at V and 7 bases at J, with 17 bases between the two ends. Germline CDR1 is SGHVS and CDR2 is FQNEAQ. The full variable domain, completed using reference TRBV7-8 and TRBJ2-7, is GAGVSQSPRYKVAKRGQDVALRCDPISGHVSLFWYQQALGQGPEFLTYFQNEAQLDKSGLPSDRFFAERPEGSVSTLKIQRTQQEDSAVYLCASSLEAAASIEQYFGPGTRLTVT.

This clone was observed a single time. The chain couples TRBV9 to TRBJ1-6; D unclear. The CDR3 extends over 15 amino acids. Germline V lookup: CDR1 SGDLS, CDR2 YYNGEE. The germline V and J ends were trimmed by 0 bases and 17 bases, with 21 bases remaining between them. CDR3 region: CASSVEETAPYMIHF. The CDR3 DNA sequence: TGTGCCAGCAGCGTAGAAGAAACAGCCCCCTATATGATCCACTTT.

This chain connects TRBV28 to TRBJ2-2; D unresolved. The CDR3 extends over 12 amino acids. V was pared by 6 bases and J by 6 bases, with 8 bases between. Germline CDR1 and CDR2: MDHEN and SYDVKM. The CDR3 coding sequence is TGTGCCAGCAGCCTGGCGGCCGGGGAGCTGTTTTTT. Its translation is CASSLAAGELFF.

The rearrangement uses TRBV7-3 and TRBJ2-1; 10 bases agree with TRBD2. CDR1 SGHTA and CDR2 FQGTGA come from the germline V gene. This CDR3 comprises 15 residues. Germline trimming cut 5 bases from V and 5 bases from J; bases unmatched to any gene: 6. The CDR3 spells CASSPSGGDNNEQFF. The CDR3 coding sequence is TGTGCCAGCAGCCCGAGCGGGGGGGACAACAATGAGCAGTTCTTC.

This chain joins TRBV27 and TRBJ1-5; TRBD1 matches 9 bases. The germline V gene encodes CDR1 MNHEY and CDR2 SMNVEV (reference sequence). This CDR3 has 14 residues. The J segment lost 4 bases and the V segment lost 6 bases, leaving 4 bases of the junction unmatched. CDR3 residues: CASRPQGANQPQHF. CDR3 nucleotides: TGTGCCAGCAGACCACAGGGGGCTAATCAGCCCCAGCATTTT.

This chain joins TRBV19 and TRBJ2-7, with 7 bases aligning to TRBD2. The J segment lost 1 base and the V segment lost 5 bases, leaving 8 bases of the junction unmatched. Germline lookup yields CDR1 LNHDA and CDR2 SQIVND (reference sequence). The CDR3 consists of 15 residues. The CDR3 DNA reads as TGTGCCAGTAGTGGGGACTATGAAGGGTCCTACGAGCAGTACTTC. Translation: CASSGDYEGSYEQYF.

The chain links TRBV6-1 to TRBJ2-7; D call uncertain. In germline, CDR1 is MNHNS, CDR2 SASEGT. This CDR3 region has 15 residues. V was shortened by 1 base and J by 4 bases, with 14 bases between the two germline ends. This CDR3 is CASSEGPYHQYEQYF. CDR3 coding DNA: TGTGCCAGCAGTGAAGGGCCATACCACCAATACGAGCAGTACTTC.

The CDR3 nucleotides are TGTGCCAGCAGTCTGGACAGGGCTTATGGCGGGGAGCTGTTTTTT. Protein product: CASSLDRAYGGELFF. This rearrangement joins TRBV28 to TRBJ2-2; TRBD1 aligns across 8 bases. V shed 5 bases, J shed 7 bases, and the junction held 9 bases outside the gene matches. The CDR3 totals 15 residues. Germline CDR1 MDHEN, CDR2 SYDVKM. Combining the CDR3 with reference TRBV28 and TRBJ2-2 gives the whole variable domain DVKVTQSSRYLVKRTGEKVFLECVQDMDHENMFWYRQDPGLGLRLIYFSYDVKMKEKGDIPEGYSVSREKKERFSLILESASTNQTSMYLCASSLDRAYGGELFFGEGSRLTVL.

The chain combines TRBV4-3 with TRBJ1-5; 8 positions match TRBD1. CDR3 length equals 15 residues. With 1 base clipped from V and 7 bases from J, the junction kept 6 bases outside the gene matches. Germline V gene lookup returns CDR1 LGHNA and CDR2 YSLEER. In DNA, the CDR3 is TGCGCCAGCAGCCAAGGGACAGGGTATAACCAGCCCCAGCATTTT. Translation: CASSQGTGYNQPQHF.

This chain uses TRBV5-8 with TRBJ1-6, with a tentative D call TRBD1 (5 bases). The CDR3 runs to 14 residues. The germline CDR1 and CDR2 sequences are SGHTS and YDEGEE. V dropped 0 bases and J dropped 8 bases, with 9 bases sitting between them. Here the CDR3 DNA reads TGTGCCAGCAGCTTGGAAGGGGATGATTCACCCCTCCACTTT. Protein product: CASSLEGDDSPLHF.

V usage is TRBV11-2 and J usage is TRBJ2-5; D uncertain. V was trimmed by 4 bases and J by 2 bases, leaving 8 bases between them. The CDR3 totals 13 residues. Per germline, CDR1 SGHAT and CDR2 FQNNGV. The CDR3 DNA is TGTGCCAGCAGCTCCACAATTCAAGAGACCCAGTACTTC. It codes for CASSSTIQETQYF.

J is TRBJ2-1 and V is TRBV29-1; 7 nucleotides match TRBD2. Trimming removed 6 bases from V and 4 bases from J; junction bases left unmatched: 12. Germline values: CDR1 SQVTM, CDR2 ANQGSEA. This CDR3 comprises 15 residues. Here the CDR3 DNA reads TGCAGCGTCCCCAGGGCGGGAGCTACATACAATGAGCAGTTCTTC. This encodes CSVPRAGATYNEQFF.

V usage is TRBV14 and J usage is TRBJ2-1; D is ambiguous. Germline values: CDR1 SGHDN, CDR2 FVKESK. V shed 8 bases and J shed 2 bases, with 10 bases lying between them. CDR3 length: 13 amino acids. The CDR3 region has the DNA TGTGCCAGCGGAGCTTCTCCCTACAATGAGCAGTTCTTC. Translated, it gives CASGASPYNEQFF.

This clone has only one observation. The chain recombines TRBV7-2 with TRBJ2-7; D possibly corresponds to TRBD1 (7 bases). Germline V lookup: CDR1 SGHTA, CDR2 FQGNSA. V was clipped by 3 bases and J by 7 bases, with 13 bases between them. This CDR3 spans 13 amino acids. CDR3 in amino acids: CASSLQGGWEQYF. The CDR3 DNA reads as TGTGCCAGCAGCTTGCAGGGGGGTTGGGAGCAGTACTTC. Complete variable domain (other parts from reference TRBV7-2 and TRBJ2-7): GAGVSQSPSNKVTEKGKDVELRCDPISGHTALYWYRQSLGQGLEFLIYFQGNSAPDKSGLPSDRFSAERTGGSVSTLTIQRTQQEDSAVYLCASSLQGGWEQYFGPGTRLTVT.

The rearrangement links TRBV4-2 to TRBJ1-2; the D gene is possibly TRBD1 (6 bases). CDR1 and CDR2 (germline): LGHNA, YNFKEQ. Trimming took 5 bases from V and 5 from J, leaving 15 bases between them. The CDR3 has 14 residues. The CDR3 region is CASSTWGAGYGYTF. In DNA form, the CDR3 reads TGTGCCAGCAGCACCTGGGGGGCTGGGTATGGCTACACCTTC.

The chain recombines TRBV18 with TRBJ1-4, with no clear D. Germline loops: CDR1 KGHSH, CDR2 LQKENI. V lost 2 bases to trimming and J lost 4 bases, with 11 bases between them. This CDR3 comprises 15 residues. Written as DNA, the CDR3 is TGTGCCAGCTCACCATCTAGGACGGATAATGAAAAACTGTTTTTT. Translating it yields CASSPSRTDNEKLFF.